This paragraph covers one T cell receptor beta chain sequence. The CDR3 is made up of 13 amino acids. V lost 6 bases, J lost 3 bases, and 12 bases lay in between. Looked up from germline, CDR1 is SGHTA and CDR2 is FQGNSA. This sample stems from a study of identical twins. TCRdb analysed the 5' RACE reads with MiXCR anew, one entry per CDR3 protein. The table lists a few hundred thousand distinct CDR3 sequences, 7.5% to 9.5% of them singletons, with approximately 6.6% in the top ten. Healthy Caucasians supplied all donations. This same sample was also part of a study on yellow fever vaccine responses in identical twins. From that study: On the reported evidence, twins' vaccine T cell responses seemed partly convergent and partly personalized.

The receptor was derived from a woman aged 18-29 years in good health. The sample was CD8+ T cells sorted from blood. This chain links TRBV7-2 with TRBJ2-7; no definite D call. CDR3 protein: CASSPFPDYEQYF. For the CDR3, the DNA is TGTGCCAGCAGTCCCTTCCCCGACTACGAGCAGTACTTC.